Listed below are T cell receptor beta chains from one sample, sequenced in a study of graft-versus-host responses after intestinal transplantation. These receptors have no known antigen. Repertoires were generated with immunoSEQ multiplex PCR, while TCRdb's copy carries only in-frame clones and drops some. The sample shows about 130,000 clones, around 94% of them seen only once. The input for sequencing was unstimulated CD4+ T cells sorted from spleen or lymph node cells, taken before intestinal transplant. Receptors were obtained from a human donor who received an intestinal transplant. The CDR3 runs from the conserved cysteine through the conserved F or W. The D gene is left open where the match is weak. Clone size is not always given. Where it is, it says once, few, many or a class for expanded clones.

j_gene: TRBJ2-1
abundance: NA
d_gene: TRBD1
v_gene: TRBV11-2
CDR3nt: TGTGCCAGCAGGTCGCGCCGGGACAGGGGATACAATGAGCAGTTCTTC
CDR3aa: CASRSRRDRGYNEQFF

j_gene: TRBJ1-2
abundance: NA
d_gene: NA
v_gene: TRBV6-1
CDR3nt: TGTGCCAGCAGTGAAGGGGGGGGCTTTAACTATGGCTACACCTTC
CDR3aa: CASSEGGGFNYGYTF

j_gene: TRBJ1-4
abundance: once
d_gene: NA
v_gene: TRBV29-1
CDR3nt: TGCAGCGTTGGACTCCTAGGGGCGAGTGAAAAACTGTTTTTT
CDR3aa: CSVGLLGASEKLFF

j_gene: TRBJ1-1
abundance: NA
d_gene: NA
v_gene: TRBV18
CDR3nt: TGTGCCAGCTCACCATTCCCCGGCATGAACACTGAAGCTTTCTTT
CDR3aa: CASSPFPGMNTEAFF

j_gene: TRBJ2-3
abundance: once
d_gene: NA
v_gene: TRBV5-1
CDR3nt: TGCGCCAGCAGCTTGCGTCAAATATCCACAGATACGCAGTATTTT
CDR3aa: CASSLRQISTDTQYF

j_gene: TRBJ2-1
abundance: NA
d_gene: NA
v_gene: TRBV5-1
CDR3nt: TGCGCCAGCAGCTTGGGTCCAGGGGGGAATGAGCAGTTCTTC
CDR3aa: CASSLGPGGNEQFF

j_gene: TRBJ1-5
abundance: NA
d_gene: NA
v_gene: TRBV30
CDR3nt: TGTGCCTGGAGTGGTACGACGTATCAGCCCCAGCATTTT
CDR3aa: CAWSGTTYQPQHF

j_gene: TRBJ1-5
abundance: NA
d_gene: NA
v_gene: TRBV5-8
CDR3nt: TGTGCCAGCAGCTTCATGGGGGGCAATCAGCCCCAGCATTTT
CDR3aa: CASSFMGGNQPQHF

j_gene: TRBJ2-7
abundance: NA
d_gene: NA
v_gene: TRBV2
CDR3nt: TGTGCCAGCAGACCTTTAATCACGCTTAGCGAGCAGTACTTC
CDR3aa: CASRPLITLSEQYF

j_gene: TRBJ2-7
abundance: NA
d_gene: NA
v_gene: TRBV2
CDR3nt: TGTGCCAGCAGACCGGGACACTACGAGCAGTACTTC
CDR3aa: CASRPGHYEQYF

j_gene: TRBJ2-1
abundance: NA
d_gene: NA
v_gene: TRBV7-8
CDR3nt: TGTGCCAGCAGCTCTTTCGGGGGGCGGACCTACAATGAGCAGTTCTTC
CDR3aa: CASSSFGGRTYNEQFF

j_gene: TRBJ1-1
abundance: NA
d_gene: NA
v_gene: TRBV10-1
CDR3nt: TGCGCCAGCAGTGAGTCTGGGAAGGAGAACACTGAAGCTTTCTTT
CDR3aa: CASSESGKENTEAFF

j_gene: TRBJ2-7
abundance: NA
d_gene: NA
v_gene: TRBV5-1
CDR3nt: TGCGCCAGCAGCTTTGCTGGGGTGGGGGGCGAGCAGTACTTC
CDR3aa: CASSFAGVGGEQYF

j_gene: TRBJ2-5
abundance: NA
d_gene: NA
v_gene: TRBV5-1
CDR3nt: TGCGCCAGCAGCTTGGCAGAGACCCAGTACTTC
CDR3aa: CASSLAETQYF

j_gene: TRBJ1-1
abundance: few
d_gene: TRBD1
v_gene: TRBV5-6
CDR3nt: TGTGCCAGCAGCGGACAGGCTGAAGCTTTCTTT
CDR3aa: CASSGQAEAFF

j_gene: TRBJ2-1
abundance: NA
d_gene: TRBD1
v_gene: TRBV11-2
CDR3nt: TGTGCCAGCAGCCTACACAGGGGGCTGTACAATGAGCAGTTCTTC
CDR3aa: CASSLHRGLYNEQFF

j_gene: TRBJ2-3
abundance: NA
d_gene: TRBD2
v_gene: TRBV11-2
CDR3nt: TGTGCCAGCAGCGACTTCCGGGGTAGAGCGGGGGGAATAGATACGCAGTATTTT
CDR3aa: CASSDFRGRAGGIDTQYF

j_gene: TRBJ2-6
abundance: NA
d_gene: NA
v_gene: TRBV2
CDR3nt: TGTGCCAGCACGTTGGGGTTGGGGTCCGGGGCCAACGTCCTGACTTTC
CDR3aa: CASTLGLGSGANVLTF

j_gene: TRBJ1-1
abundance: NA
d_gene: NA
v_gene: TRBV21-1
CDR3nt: TGTGCCAGCAGCATTGAGGGGGGAAGGGACAGGGGAACCTTAGCCACTGAAGCTTTCTTT
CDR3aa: CASSIEGGRDRGTLATEAFF

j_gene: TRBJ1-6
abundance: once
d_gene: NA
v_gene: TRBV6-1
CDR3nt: TGTGCCAGCAGTGGGGGAGTGATCTTGAATTCACCCCTCCACTTT
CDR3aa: CASSGGVILNSPLHF

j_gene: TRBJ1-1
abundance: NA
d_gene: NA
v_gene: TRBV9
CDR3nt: TGTGCCAGCAGCGTAGAACAGGGCTACACTGAAGCTTTCTTT
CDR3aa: CASSVEQGYTEAFF

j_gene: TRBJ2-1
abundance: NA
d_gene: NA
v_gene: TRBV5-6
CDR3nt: TGTGCCAGCAGCCCCACAGGGAGGAAAGATAGGGAGCAGTTCTTC
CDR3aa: CASSPTGRKDREQFF

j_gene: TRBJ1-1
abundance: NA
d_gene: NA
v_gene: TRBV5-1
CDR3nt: TGCGCCAGCAGCTTGGAGGGTCCGTCTGAAGCTTTCTTT
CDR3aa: CASSLEGPSEAFF

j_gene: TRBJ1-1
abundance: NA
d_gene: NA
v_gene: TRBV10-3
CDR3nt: TGTGCCGTCTTTGGGGCCCAGGGGACTGAAGCTTTCTTT
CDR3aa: CAVFGAQGTEAFF

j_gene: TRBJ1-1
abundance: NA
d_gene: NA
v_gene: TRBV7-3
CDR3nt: TGTGCCAGCAGACCAGAACCGAACACTGAAGCTTTCTTT
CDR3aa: CASRPEPNTEAFF

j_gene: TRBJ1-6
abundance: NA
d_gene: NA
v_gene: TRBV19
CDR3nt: TGTGCCAGCCAACAGGGCTCCTCCATTAATTCACCCCTCCACTTT
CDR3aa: CASQQGSSINSPLHF

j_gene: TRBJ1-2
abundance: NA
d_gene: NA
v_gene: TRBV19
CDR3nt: TGTGCCAGTAGTATAGTTCTACCCTACAGGGACGTCTATGGCTACACCTTC
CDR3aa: CASSIVLPYRDVYGYTF